These 9 T cell receptor beta chains were sequenced from one sample in a study of glioma-infiltrating T cells after dendritic cell vaccination listed by TCRdb under 2016. Library prep was done by the immunoSEQ multiplex PCR assay. TCRdb obtained this table from immuneACCESS and retained in-frame rearrangements with V and J assigned. These tables miss some clones; where compared with another copy, unresolved V genes account for less than half of the shortfall, and the remainder is unexplained. The sample profile shows 75,000 to 85,000 clones; 80% to 90% of them were found once. Approximately 2.2% of the sample belongs to the ten largest clones. Per the publication, the time point label means: after dendritic cell vaccination, including at tumor progression/relapse. The sample in question was blood, obtained after dendritic cell vaccination. The receptors originated from a human donor with glioblastoma.

A word on this clone: Relative to the germline gene, one junction end is altered; a read error may explain this. The genes are TRBV2 and TRBJ1-4; D unclear. Germline CDR1 is SNHLY and CDR2 is FYNNEI. The CDR3 totals 15 residues. The CDR3 spells CASREDRATNEKLFF. The CDR3 bases are TGTGCCAGCAGAGAAGACCGCGCAACTAATGAAAAACTGTTTTTT. Supplemented by reference TRBV2 and TRBJ1-4, the full variable domain reads EPEVTQTPSHQVTQMGQEVILRCVPISNHLYFYWYRQILGQKVEFLVSFYNNEISEKSEIFDDQFSVERPDGSNFTLKIRSTKLEDSAMYFCASREDRATNEKLFFGSGTQLSVL.

This chain uses TRBV13 with TRBJ2-7; 11 nucleotides align to TRBD2. CDR3 length: 17 residues. Germline CDR1 reads PRHDT; CDR2 reads FYEKMQ (reference sequence). After removal of 2 bases from V and 4 bases from J, the junction contained 10 bases not matched to a gene. CDR3 nucleotides: TGTGCCAGCAGCTTAAGGGGGGCTCTAGCGGGGGGATACGAGCAGTACTTC. Its protein product is CASSLRGALAGGYEQYF.

This chain uses TRBV7-9 with TRBJ1-1, with D tentatively TRBD1 (5 bases). Trimming shortened V by 2 bases and J by 7 bases, and 11 bases separated the two germline ends. Germline CDR1 and CDR2: SEHNR and FQNEAQ (reference sequence). The CDR3 runs 13 residues. In DNA, the CDR3 is TGTGCCAGCAGCTTAAGGGACTACGGTGAAGCTTTCTTT. It yields the protein CASSLRDYGEAFF.

This clone is a singleton in its sample. The chain couples TRBV4-2 to TRBJ1-1; TRBD1 might be the D (5 bases). This CDR3 comprises 13 residues. Germline V lookup: CDR1 LGHNA, CDR2 YNFKEQ. Trimming took 0 bases from V and 7 from J, leaving 9 bases between them. The chain's CDR3 is CASSQEWGVEAFF. The DNA for the CDR3 is TGTGCCAGCAGCCAAGAGTGGGGGGTTGAAGCTTTCTTT.

V usage is TRBV7-8 and J usage is TRBJ1-3; D uncertain. Trimming took off 5 bases at V and 4 bases at J, with 21 bases between the two ends. Germline CDR1 and CDR2: SGHVS and FQNEAQ. This CDR3 has 17 amino acids. CDR3 region: CASSPRPRSQWGNTIYF. CDR3 nucleotide sequence: TGTGCCAGCAGCCCTCGCCCTAGATCTCAGTGGGGAAACACCATATATTTT.

The rearrangement links TRBV5-1 to TRBJ2-5, with TRBD2 matching 8 bases. This CDR3 has 14 residues. Trimming at V came to 5 bases and at J to 5 bases, leaving 8 bases not matched to a gene. CDR1 is SGHRS and CDR2 is YFSETQ in the germline V gene. The CDR3 loop reads CASSQTTSEETQYF. DNA for the CDR3: TGCGCCAGCAGTCAAACGACTAGCGAGGAGACCCAGTACTTC. The full variable domain, with the rest looked up from reference TRBV5-1 and TRBJ2-5, is KAGVTQTPRYLIKTRGQQVTLSCSPISGHRSVSWYQQTPGQGLQFLFEYFSETQRNKGNFPGRFSGRQFSNSRSEMNVSTLELGDSALYLCASSQTTSEETQYFGPGTRLLVL.

The rearrangement joins TRBV6-5 to TRBJ2-4, with 10 bases matching TRBD2. The J segment lost 8 bases and the V segment lost 4 bases, leaving 8 bases of the junction unmatched. This CDR3 has 15 amino acids. Per germline, CDR1 MNHEY and CDR2 SVGAGI. The CDR3, as DNA: TGTGCCAGCAGTTCCGCGGGTGGACTAGCGGACATTCAGTACTTC. As protein: CASSSAGGLADIQYF.

The chain employs TRBV7-6 and TRBJ2-1, with 9 bases identical to TRBD1. This CDR3 is 15 amino acids long. Germline V gene data show CDR1 as SGHVS and CDR2 as FNYEAQ. With 0 bases clipped from V and 6 bases from J, the junction kept 3 bases outside the gene matches. CDR3 sequence: CASSLATGGGNEQFF. Written as DNA, the CDR3 is TGTGCCAGCAGCTTAGCGACAGGGGGGGGCAATGAGCAGTTCTTC.

This clone was recorded a few times. The gene calls are TRBV5-5 and TRBJ2-7; TRBD1 agrees at 7 bases. The ends lost 0 bases at V and 0 bases at J; junction bases unmatched: 3. Germline V gene data show CDR1 as SGHKS and CDR2 as YYEKEE (reference sequence). The CDR3 length is 15 residues. CDR3 amino acids: CASSLEAGGSYEQYF. The CDR3 DNA is TGTGCCAGCAGCTTGGAGGCAGGGGGCTCCTACGAGCAGTACTTC.